This T cell receptor (beta chain) originates from a study of regulatory T cells in long-lasting Graves disease. Study-level background: Patients with new Graves' disease had used antithyroid drugs below 3 months. Overall study results and limits: Newly diagnosed patients had higher TCR diversity than persistent Graves' patients did.

Through Arm-PCR of CDR3 regions and iRepertoire HTBI primers, TCR beta libraries were built. TCRdb re-called the multiplex PCR reads through MiXCR, storing one row per CDR3 protein. The repertoire holds fewer than 350,000 distinct CDR3 sequences, with approximately 20% as singletons. In its sample, this clonotype was seen many times. The antigen is not known. Germline V lookup: CDR1 ENHRY, CDR2 SYGVKD. Trimming cost V 0 bases and J 2 bases, with 7 bases left between them. The CDR3 loop spans 14 amino acids. Sample time point: newly diagnosed GD, antithyroid drugs for less than 3 months. Preparation of the TCR library used RNA extracted from PBMCs.

This rearrangement joins TRBV10-3 to TRBJ1-1; D gene uncertain. The material sequenced was peripheral blood mononuclear cells (PBMCs), taken at new diagnosis, from a patient treated with antithyroid drugs. The clonotype was recovered from a female donor with Graves disease. CDR3 sequence (DNA): TGTGCCATCAGTGAGTCGGGCGTTAACACTGAAGCTTTCTTT. Its protein is CAISESGVNTEAFF.